This is a list of T cell receptor beta chains from one sample in a study of chemoradiotherapy in HPV16-positive cancers. Assay used: immunoSEQ multiplex PCR; TCRdb lists only in-frame clones, some missing. Among 550 to 700 clones listed, 85% to 90% were seen once. The specimen was tumor tissue, collected from a patient who underwent chemoradiotherapy. These receptors were obtained from a human donor with HPV-associated anogenital cancer. Both conserved end residues are part of each CDR3. Fields, in order: clone size, J gene, D gene, V gene, CDR3 protein, CDR3 DNA. The D gene is left open where the match is weak. Part of the rows lack a size; the others show once, few, many or a class for expanded clones.

clone_size: NA
j_call: TRBJ2-7
d_call: NA
v_call: TRBV4-1
cdr3_aa: CASSQDPRTGLRYEQYF
cdr3_nt: TGCGCCAGCAGCCAAGATCCGAGGACTGGCCTGAGGTACGAGCAGTACTTC

clone_size: NA
j_call: TRBJ1-1
d_call: NA
v_call: TRBV2
cdr3_aa: CASSDGMNTEAFF
cdr3_nt: TGTGCCAGCAGTGATGGGATGAACACTGAAGCTTTCTTT

clone_size: once
j_call: TRBJ1-1
d_call: NA
v_call: TRBV4-2
cdr3_aa: CASSPGQMNTEAFF
cdr3_nt: TGTGCCAGCAGCCCGGGACAAATGAACACTGAAGCTTTCTTT

clone_size: NA
j_call: TRBJ1-2
d_call: NA
v_call: TRBV13
cdr3_aa: CASSLGGRGYTF
cdr3_nt: TGTGCCAGCAGCTTAGGGGGGCGGGGCTACACCTTC

clone_size: NA
j_call: TRBJ2-2
d_call: NA
v_call: TRBV15
cdr3_aa: CATSRVEGRTGELFF
cdr3_nt: TGTGCCACCAGCAGGGTAGAAGGGCGTACCGGGGAGCTGTTTTTT

clone_size: NA
j_call: TRBJ2-2
d_call: TRBD2
v_call: TRBV10-3
cdr3_aa: CAITAGGRAGELFF
cdr3_nt: TGTGCCATCACCGCGGGGGGTCGGGCCGGGGAGCTGTTTTTT

clone_size: few
j_call: TRBJ2-3
d_call: TRBD2
v_call: TRBV4-2
cdr3_aa: CASSHGLAGGPGTDTQYF
cdr3_nt: TGTGCCAGCAGCCATGGACTAGCGGGGGGGCCTGGCACAGATACGCAGTATTTT

clone_size: NA
j_call: TRBJ2-2
d_call: TRBD1
v_call: TRBV6-6
cdr3_aa: CAIRDREAGELFF
cdr3_nt: TGTGCCATCCGGGACAGGGAAGCCGGGGAGCTGTTTTTT

clone_size: NA
j_call: TRBJ1-6
d_call: NA
v_call: TRBV18
cdr3_aa: CASSEASANSPLHF
cdr3_nt: TGTGCCAGCTCGGAAGCTTCTGCGAATTCACCCCTCCACTTT

clone_size: NA
j_call: TRBJ1-1
d_call: NA
v_call: TRBV7-2
cdr3_aa: CASSRGTNTEAFF
cdr3_nt: TGTGCCAGCAGTCGGGGCACGAACACTGAAGCTTTCTTT

clone_size: NA
j_call: TRBJ1-2
d_call: NA
v_call: TRBV18
cdr3_aa: CASSPQGWMDGYTF
cdr3_nt: TGTGCCAGCTCACCACAGGGTTGGATGGATGGCTACACCTTC

clone_size: once
j_call: TRBJ2-7
d_call: NA
v_call: TRBV7-9
cdr3_aa: CASSSMDSEFGDYYEQYF
cdr3_nt: TGTGCCAGCAGTAGCATGGACAGTGAATTTGGTGACTACTACGAGCAGTACTTC

clone_size: NA
j_call: TRBJ1-1
d_call: NA
v_call: TRBV7-9
cdr3_aa: CASTSGGEAFF
cdr3_nt: TGTGCCAGCACCTCGGGGGGTGAAGCTTTCTTT

clone_size: NA
j_call: TRBJ1-1
d_call: TRBD1
v_call: TRBV7-9
cdr3_aa: CASSLNRGPLNTEAFF
cdr3_nt: TGTGCCAGCAGCTTAAACAGGGGACCCTTGAACACTGAAGCTTTCTTT

clone_size: NA
j_call: TRBJ2-2
d_call: TRBD2
v_call: TRBV6-6
cdr3_aa: CASSISGGDTGELFF
cdr3_nt: TGTGCCAGCAGCATTAGCGGGGGGGATACCGGGGAGCTGTTTTTT

clone_size: NA
j_call: TRBJ2-3
d_call: NA
v_call: TRBV29-1
cdr3_aa: CSVAVGEDTQYF
cdr3_nt: TGCAGCGTTGCGGTGGGGGAGGATACGCAGTATTTT